A selection of T cell receptor beta chains follows, all from one sample in a study of T cells in Graves' hyperthyroidism and ophthalmopathy. Using its own MiXCR run on the multiplex PCR reads, TCRdb lists one record per CDR3 protein. The sample includes about 530,000 distinct CDR3 sequences, 17% seen only once; the top ten take around 17%. Material: blood. The source of these receptors is a woman between 18 and 29 years old with Graves' ophthalmopathy. The CDR3 runs from the conserved cysteine through the conserved F or W. A D gene is named only where the DNA matches it firmly. Rows may omit the clone size; those that give it use once, few, many or a size class.

TRBV6-1	.	TRBJ1-5	.	TGTGCCAGCAGTTACGGAACGGCGGACCAGCATTTT	CASSYGTADQHF
TRBV5-1	many	TRBJ2-7	.	TGCGCCAGCAGCTTGGAGGTTCTCTCCTACGAGCAGTACTTC	CASSLEVLSYEQYF
TRBV5-8	many	TRBJ1-1	.	TGTGCCAGCAGCTTGGCCCAGGGAGACAGGAACACTGAAGCTTTCTTT	CASSLAQGDRNTEAFF
TRBV27	many	TRBJ2-2	.	TGTGCCAGCAGTTTATCGCCCGGGGAGCTGTTTTTT	CASSLSPGELFF
TRBV27	.	TRBJ2-6	.	TGTGCCAGCAGTTTTGGGGGACCCTCTGGGGCCAACGTCCTGACTTTC	CASSFGGPSGANVLTF
TRBV6-1	.	TRBJ1-1	.	TGTGCCAGCAGTTCGCGGGAGCGGGCTGAAGCTTTCTTT	CASSSRERAEAFF
TRBV28	many	TRBJ1-5	.	TGTGCCAGCAGTTTACGGCGGGGAGTACAGCCCCAGCATTTT	CASSLRRGVQPQHF
TRBV5-5	many	TRBJ2-7	.	TGTGCCAGCAGCTTGGAGAGGAATGGGGCCTACGAGCAGTACTTC	CASSLERNGAYEQYF
TRBV7-2	.	TRBJ2-3	TRBD2	TGTGCCAGCAGCCCGACTAGCGGGAGGGGCACAGATACGCAGTATTTT	CASSPTSGRGTDTQYF
TRBV7-2	few	TRBJ1-6	.	TGTGCCAGCAGCTTAGGTAGTCCGGGGGCGGACTATTCACCCCTCCACTTT	CASSLGSPGADYSPLHF
TRBV2	many	TRBJ2-3	TRBD2	TGTGCCAGCAGTGAGGCGACTAGCGGGAGGATCACAGATACGCAGTATTTT	CASSEATSGRITDTQYF
TRBV4-1	.	TRBJ2-7	.	TGCGCCAGCAGCCACCATAGTAGGACAGTCTCCGAGCAGTACTTC	CASSHHSRTVSEQYF
TRBV4-1	few	TRBJ2-1	.	TGCGCCAGCAGCCGGAACCCGGGACTCCCTTGGGATGAGCAGTTCTTC	CASSRNPGLPWDEQFF
TRBV6-1	many	TRBJ2-1	TRBD2	TGTGCCAGCAGTGAATACGAGCGGGAGGTGAGCAATGAGCAGTTCTTC	CASSEYEREVSNEQFF
TRBV6-4	.	TRBJ1-1	.	TGTGCCAGCAGTGACTCCATGAACACTGAAGCTTTCTTT	CASSDSMNTEAFF
TRBV12-3/TRBV12-4	many	TRBJ2-7	TRBD2	TGTGCCAGCCTGGGGGAAGCGGGGTCCTACGAGCAGTACTTC	CASLGEAGSYEQYF
TRBV15	.	TRBJ1-1	.	TGTGCCACCGGTAGGGAAGCCACTGAAGCTTTCTTT	CATGREATEAFF
TRBV11-2	many	TRBJ2-5	TRBD2	TGTGCCAGCAGCTTAGGCAGCGGGGTCCAAGAGACCCAGTACTTC	CASSLGSGVQETQYF
TRBV27	few	TRBJ2-5	.	TGTGCCAGCAGCCCCTCGGTGGCCGCGGGGAGGACCCAGTACTTC	CASSPSVAAGRTQYF
TRBV11-2	many	TRBJ2-1	TRBD1	TGTGCCAGCAGCGGCTGGGACAGGGAATACAATGAGCAGTTCTTC	CASSGWDREYNEQFF
TRBV18	.	TRBJ2-3	.	TGTGCCAGCTCACCTTCGGACACCTTCACAGATACGCAGTATTTT	CASSPSDTFTDTQYF
TRBV28	.	TRBJ1-3	TRBD1	TGTGCCAGCACCCTAGACAGGGTAGGAAACACCATATATTTT	CASTLDRVGNTIYF
TRBV20-1	.	TRBJ2-1	TRBD2	TGCAGTGCTGGGACTAGCGGGAGCTCCTACAATGAGCAGTTCTTC	CSAGTSGSSYNEQFF
TRBV4-1	many	TRBJ2-7	TRBD1	TGCGCCAGCAGCCAATCCGGGACAGGGTCCTACGAGCAGTACTTC	CASSQSGTGSYEQYF
TRBV27	.	TRBJ1-6	TRBD1	TGTGCCAGCAGTCCGCTGACAGGGTACCATAATTCACCCCTCCACTTT	CASSPLTGYHNSPLHF
TRBV7-3	.	TRBJ2-1	TRBD2	TGTGCCAGCAGCTTATATGGCGGGGGGGCCTACAATGAGCAGTTCTTC	CASSLYGGGAYNEQFF
TRBV7-9	many	TRBJ2-7	.	TGTGCCAGCAGAAAGGAAGGGGTCTACGAGCAGTACTTC	CASRKEGVYEQYF
TRBV2	many	TRBJ2-7	TRBD1	TGTGCCAGCAGTGAAGTTTTCACAACAGGGGCCGAGCAGTACTTC	CASSEVFTTGAEQYF
TRBV7-9	many	TRBJ2-7	TRBD1	TGTGCCAGCAGCTTAATGGGACAGGGGGCTAACGAGCAGTACTTC	CASSLMGQGANEQYF
TRBV30	many	TRBJ2-7	.	TGTGCCTGGAGTAGGATGCCGGGAACCTACGAGCAGTACTTC	CAWSRMPGTYEQYF
TRBV3-1	many	TRBJ1-1	TRBD1	TGTGCCAGCAGCCAAGTTCTCCAGGGGGTAAGTGACACTGAAGCTTTCTTT	CASSQVLQGVSDTEAFF
TRBV7-6	.	TRBJ2-1	TRBD2	TGTGCCAGCAGCTTAAGACTAGCGGGGGGGCTCTACAATGAGCAGTTCTTC	CASSLRLAGGLYNEQFF
TRBV5-1	many	TRBJ2-7	TRBD1	TGCGCCAGCAGCACCAACCGACAGGGATCCTCCTACGAGCAGTACTTC	CASSTNRQGSSYEQYF
TRBV11-2	many	TRBJ2-7	TRBD2	TGTGCCAGCAGCTTGGCGACTAGCGGGTCCTACGAGCAGTACTTC	CASSLATSGSYEQYF
TRBV19	few	TRBJ1-3	.	TGTGCCAGTAGTAGGGATGGGACGGTGATCTCTGGAAACACCATATATTTT	CASSRDGTVISGNTIYF
TRBV2	many	TRBJ1-5	.	TGTGCCAGCAGTGAAGCGGACCGGAATCAGCCCCAGCATTTT	CASSEADRNQPQHF
TRBV27	many	TRBJ1-1	.	TGTGCCAGCAGTCCATTTTATGGGGGGGGCGAGGACACTGAAGCTTTCTTT	CASSPFYGGGEDTEAFF
TRBV7-9	.	TRBJ1-6	.	TGTGCCAGCAGTCCACCGGGAACCGATAATTCACCCCTCCACTTT	CASSPPGTDNSPLHF
TRBV12-3/TRBV12-4	.	TRBJ2-7	TRBD1	TGTGCCAGCAGTGATAGGACAGGGGGCAACTACGAGCAGTACTTC	CASSDRTGGNYEQYF
TRBV7-9	many	TRBJ2-1	TRBD1	TGTGCCAGCAGATTCGGACAGGGGGCATACAATGAGCAGTTCTTC	CASRFGQGAYNEQFF
TRBV4-3	few	TRBJ2-7	TRBD2	TGCGCCAGCAGCCAAGGAGCGGGAGTTTCCGAGCAGTACTTC	CASSQGAGVSEQYF
TRBV5-5	.	TRBJ1-1	TRBD1	TGTGCCAGCAGCCAGGAGGGACAGGTATTACGAGAAGCTTTCTTT	CASSQEGQVLREAFF
TRBV7-3	few	TRBJ2-1	TRBD1	TGTGCCAGCAGCAAGGACAGGGGGAATGAGCAGTTCTTC	CASSKDRGNEQFF
TRBV30	many	TRBJ2-1	.	TGTGCCTGGAAGGGACTCGCGAGGAATGAGCAGTTCTTC	CAWKGLARNEQFF
TRBV5-1	many	TRBJ2-2	TRBD1	TGCGCCAGCAGCTCAGGGGGAACCGGGGAGCTGTTTTTT	CASSSGGTGELFF
TRBV10-3	many	TRBJ2-7	TRBD2	TGTGCCATCAGCTCCCAGGGACTAGCGGGAGGTGGCTACGAGCAGTACTTC	CAISSQGLAGGGYEQYF
TRBV19	.	TRBJ1-4	.	TGTGCCAGTAGTATCCAGAATGAAAAACTGTTTTTT	CASSIQNEKLFF
TRBV12-3/TRBV12-4	.	TRBJ2-1	.	TGTGCCAGCAGTGTTCAACGGAATGAGCAGTTCTTC	CASSVQRNEQFF
TRBV28	many	TRBJ2-7	.	TGTGCCAGCACCCCCGAGACGGAGATAGAATACGAGCAGTACTTC	CASTPETEIEYEQYF
TRBV19	few	TRBJ1-1	.	TGTGCCAGTAGTATTGGCGGGATTGAAGCTTTCTTT	CASSIGGIEAFF
TRBV6-1	many	TRBJ1-2	TRBD1	TGTGCCAGCAGTGAACAGACAGGGGGCTATGGCTACACCTTC	CASSEQTGGYGYTF